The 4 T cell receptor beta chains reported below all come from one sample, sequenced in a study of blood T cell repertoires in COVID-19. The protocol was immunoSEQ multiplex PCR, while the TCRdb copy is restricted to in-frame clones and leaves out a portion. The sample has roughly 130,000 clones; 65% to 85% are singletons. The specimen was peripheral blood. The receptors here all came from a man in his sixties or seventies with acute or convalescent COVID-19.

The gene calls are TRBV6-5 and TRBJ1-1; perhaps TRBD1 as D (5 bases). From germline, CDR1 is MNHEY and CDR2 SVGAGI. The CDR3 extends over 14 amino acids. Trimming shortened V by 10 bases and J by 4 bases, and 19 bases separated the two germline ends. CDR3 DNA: TGTGCCACCGACCCACTCCGGGGGAGCACTGAAGCTTTCTTT. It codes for CATDPLRGSTEAFF.

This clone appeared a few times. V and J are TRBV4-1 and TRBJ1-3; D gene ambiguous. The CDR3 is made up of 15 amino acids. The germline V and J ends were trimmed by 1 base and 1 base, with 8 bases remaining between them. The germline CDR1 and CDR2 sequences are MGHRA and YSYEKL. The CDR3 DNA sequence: TGCGCCAGCAGCCAAGGTCGTCCTTCTGGAAACACCATATATTTT. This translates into CASSQGRPSGNTIYF.

CDR3 region: CSASRGGSKNIQYF. DNA for the CDR3: TGCAGTGCTAGTCGAGGGGGATCAAAAAACATTCAGTACTTC. V usage is TRBV20-1 and J usage is TRBJ2-4, with a weak D call TRBD1 (6 bases). V lost 3 bases to trimming and J lost 4 bases, with 13 bases between them. CDR1 DFQATT and CDR2 SNEGSKA come from the germline V gene (reference sequence). CDR3 length: 14 amino acids.

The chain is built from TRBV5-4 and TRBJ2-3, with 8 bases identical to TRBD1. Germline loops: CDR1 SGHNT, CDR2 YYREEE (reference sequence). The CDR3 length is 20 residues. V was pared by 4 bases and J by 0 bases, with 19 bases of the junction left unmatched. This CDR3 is CASSGGVSGQAIPSTDTQYF. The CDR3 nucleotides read TGTGCCAGCAGCGGAGGGGTTTCGGGACAGGCGATTCCTAGCACAGATACGCAGTATTTT.